Listed here are 25 T cell receptor beta chains from one sample, sequenced in a study of human T cells and chemical hapten exposure. Via MiXCR, TCRdb re-called the RACE reads, giving one row per CDR3 protein. The data contain over 65,000 distinct CDR3 sequences, 9.5% to 12% of them seen just once; the ten biggest clones take up around 4.5%. Stated time point: patch test 1, 2 weeks after DPC sensitization. Treatment meaning: therapeutic diphenylcyclopropenone sensitization with weekly scalp DPC. The material sequenced was whole blood, taken in connection with sensitization to the hapten diphenylcyclopropenone (DPC). The receptors derive from a woman aged 45-65 years with alopecia areata. Some clones in this sample may be carry-over from other donors' samples.

This clonotype has ten or more counts. The gene calls are TRBV23-1 and TRBJ1-6; 7 bases are a match to TRBD1. TRBV23-1 is classed as an ORF, of uncertain function. The CDR3 has 17 residues. The trim removed 5 bases at V and 0 bases at J, leaving 7 bases unmatched. The chain's CDR3 is CASSWGQSSSYNSPLHF. In nucleotides, the CDR3 is TGCGCCAGCAGTTGGGGACAGTCGAGCTCCTATAATTCACCCCTCCACTTT.

As for this clonotype: This could be a read error, since a much larger clone is one nucleotide away. V gene TRBV7-3 combines with J gene TRBJ1-2; D unresolved. V was shortened by 1 base and J by 6 bases, with 12 bases between the two germline ends. Germline lookup yields CDR1 SGHTA and CDR2 FQGTGA. This CDR3 has 14 amino acids. This CDR3 reads CASSLNVGVHGYTF. The CDR3 DNA is TGTGCCAGCAGCTTAAACGTAGGAGTTCATGGCTACACCTTC.

This clonotype was recorded many times. The genes are TRBV20-1 and TRBJ2-7, with 11 nucleotides matching TRBD2. CDR1 and CDR2 from the germline V gene are DFQATT and SNEGSKA (reference sequence). V was clipped by 1 base and J by 6 bases; unmatched bases: 8. The CDR3 spans 15 residues. The DNA of the CDR3 is TGCAGTGCTAGAGTTAGCGGGAGGGCCGTTCCCGAGCAGTACTTC. It codes for CSARVSGRAVPEQYF.

The chain joins TRBV4-1 to TRBJ2-2; 9 bases are a match to TRBD2. The ends lost 8 bases at V and 5 bases at J; junction bases unmatched: 6. This CDR3 comprises 14 residues. Germline V CDR1 and CDR2: MGHRA, YSYEKL. The CDR3, as DNA: TGCGCCAGCGGTACTAGCGGGCAGACCGGGGAGCTGTTTTTT. Translating gives CASGTSGQTGELFF.

This chain uses TRBV7-2 with TRBJ2-1; TRBD2 matches 10 bases. The germline V gene encodes CDR1 SGHTA and CDR2 FQGNSA. Trimming removed 1 base from V and 6 bases from J; junction bases left unmatched: 6. The CDR3 covers 16 residues. The CDR3: CASSLVLAGASNEQFF. The CDR3, as DNA: TGTGCCAGCAGCTTAGTCCTAGCGGGAGCTTCCAATGAGCAGTTCTTC.

The V and J genes are TRBV27 and TRBJ1-1, with TRBD1 as a possible D gene (5 bases). CDR1 is MNHEY and CDR2 is SMNVEV in the germline V gene (reference sequence). The CDR3 contains 15 residues. Trimming pared 6 bases from V and 5 bases from J, leaving 19 bases between. Here the CDR3 DNA reads TGTGCCAGCAGGACTTCAACCAGGGTAGGGACTGAAGCTTTCTTT. Residues: CASRTSTRVGTEAFF.

The genes are TRBV19 and TRBJ2-7; 7 bases are a match to TRBD1. Germline trimming cut 6 bases from V and 2 bases from J; bases unmatched to any gene: 7. Germline V gene data show CDR1 as LNHDA and CDR2 as SQIVND (reference sequence). The CDR3 totals 14 residues. DNA of the CDR3: TGTGCCAGTAGAGAAGCCGGGACAGCCTACGAGCAGTACTTC. Its protein product is CASREAGTAYEQYF.

This clonotype was counted many times. V gene TRBV11-2 combines with J gene TRBJ2-1, with a weak D call TRBD2 (6 bases). The germline V gene has CDR1 SGHAT and CDR2 FQNNGV. V shed 5 bases and J shed 12 bases, with 23 bases lying between them. This CDR3 is built from 15 residues. CDR3 residues: CASSPSLGGEPWQFF. CDR3 nucleotide sequence: TGTGCCAGCAGCCCCTCCCTGGGGGGAGAGCCTTGGCAGTTCTTC.

This clonotype was observed a few times. The J gene is TRBJ1-1, the V gene TRBV12-3 or TRBV12-4; 10 bases are a match to TRBD1. The ends lost 5 bases at V and 5 bases at J; junction bases unmatched: 11. This CDR3 is 16 amino acids long. The CDR3, as DNA: TGTGCCAGCAGTATCGGGACAGGGGCCCCTTATACTGAAGCTTTCTTT. Protein sequence: CASSIGTGAPYTEAFF.

This clonotype was counted at least ten times. The chain joins TRBV6-1 to TRBJ2-7, with TRBD2 identical over 8 bases. After removal of 2 bases from V and 2 bases from J, the junction contained 14 bases not matched to a gene. This CDR3 is built from 18 residues. Germline V lookup: CDR1 MNHNS, CDR2 SASEGT. The CDR3 sequence is CASSELSGGSGSTYEQYF. CDR3 DNA: TGTGCCAGCAGTGAATTGTCCGGGGGCAGCGGGAGTACCTACGAGCAGTACTTC.

The rearrangement links TRBV29-1 to TRBJ2-7; D is undetermined. V was pared by 4 bases and J by 2 bases, with 6 bases between. The CDR3 contains 11 residues. From germline, CDR1 is SQVTM and CDR2 ANQGSEA. The CDR3 is CSVAGAYEQYF. The CDR3 DNA reads as TGCAGCGTTGCAGGTGCCTACGAGCAGTACTTC.

Many counts were recorded for this clonotype. This chain uses TRBV14 with TRBJ1-1; D gene uncertain. Germline V lookup: CDR1 SGHDN, CDR2 FVKESK. The CDR3 is made up of 13 amino acids. The V end lost 2 bases, the J end lost 2 bases, and 6 bases lay between the germline ends. In nucleotides, the CDR3 is TGTGCCAGCAGCCAACAACGTAACACTGAAGCTTTCTTT. Residues: CASSQQRNTEAFF.

A word on this clonotype: Because it lacks the conserved phenylalanine or tryptophan at the end, this CDR3 is likely a read error. The chain employs TRBV10-2 and TRBJ2-7, with TRBD1 as a possible D gene (6 bases). V was pared by 6 bases and J by 7 bases, with 16 bases between. The CDR3 has 13 amino acids. Germline V gives CDR1 WSHSY, CDR2 SAAADI. The CDR3 DNA follows: TGCGCCAGCAGAACCACAGGGTCAGGGGAGCAGTACATC. This translates into CASRTTGSGEQYI.

This chain's CDR3 is CASSEALAGPSSYNEQFF. CDR3 nucleotides: TGCGCCAGCAGTGAGGCACTAGCGGGACCAAGCTCCTACAATGAGCAGTTCTTC. The chain couples TRBV10-2 to TRBJ2-1, with 10 positions matching TRBD2. The CDR3 spans 18 residues. Germline CDR1 is WSHSY and CDR2 is SAAADI. With 2 bases clipped from V and 0 bases from J, the junction kept 7 bases outside the gene matches.

Ten or more counts support this clonotype. The CDR3 sequence: CASSLGRTTEAFF. As DNA, the CDR3 is TGTGCCAGCAGTTTGGGCAGGACCACTGAAGCTTTCTTT. V usage is TRBV12-3 or TRBV12-4 and J usage is TRBJ1-1; D not certain. The CDR3 loop spans 13 amino acids. V lost 3 bases, J lost 4 bases, and 9 bases lay in between.

The chain is built from TRBV19 and TRBJ1-2; D remains ambiguous. Germline V lookup: CDR1 LNHDA, CDR2 SQIVND (reference sequence). V gave up 1 base and J gave up 5 bases, with 14 bases separating them. The CDR3 runs 15 residues. DNA for the CDR3: TGTGCCAGTAGTATAGCATCTGTTGGTATATATGGCTACACCTTC. It yields the protein CASSIASVGIYGYTF. Looking up the rest from reference TRBV19 and TRBJ1-2 gives the full variable domain: DGGITQSPKYLFRKEGQNVTLSCEQNLNHDAMYWYRQDPGQGLRLIYYSQIVNDFQKGDIAEGYSVSREKKESFPLTVTSAQKNPTAFYLCASSIASVGIYGYTFGSGTRLTVV.

This clonotype showed up many times. DNA for the CDR3: TGTGCCAGCAGCCAAGGTCGGCATTCGAACACCGGGGAGCTGTTTTTT. Amino acids: CASSQGRHSNTGELFF. The chain is built from TRBV3-1 and TRBJ2-2; D not certain. Germline V gives CDR1 LGHDT, CDR2 YNNKEL (reference sequence). Trimming removed 1 base at V and 0 bases at J, with 9 bases between. This CDR3 comprises 16 residues.

In this sample, this clonotype turned up once. The CDR3 is CASSFPVTEAFF. The CDR3 nucleotides are TGTGCCAGCAGCTTCCCGGTTACTGAAGCTTTCTTT. V and J are TRBV11-1 and TRBJ1-1, with D uncertain. The CDR3 has 12 residues. V lost 3 bases, J lost 5 bases, and 7 bases lay in between. Per the germline V gene, CDR1 is SGHAT and CDR2 is FQDESV (reference sequence). The complete variable domain, with remaining parts taken from reference TRBV11-1 and TRBJ1-1, reads EAEVAQSPRYKITEKSQAVAFWCDPISGHATLYWYRQILGQGPELLVQFQDESVVDDSQLPKDRFSAERLKGVDSTLKIQPAELGDSAMYLCASSFPVTEAFFGQGTRLTVV.

This clonotype was recorded many times. The chain is built from TRBV29-1 and TRBJ2-1; 10 bases are shared with TRBD2. The CDR3 totals 11 residues. Trimming cost V 4 bases and J 13 bases; bases outside gene matches: 4. Germline V lookup: CDR1 SQVTM, CDR2 ANQGSEA. CDR3 in amino acids: CSVASGRTQFF. CDR3 sequence (DNA): TGCAGCGTTGCTAGCGGGAGAACTCAGTTCTTC.

This clonotype was found a few times. The V and J genes are TRBV10-3 and TRBJ1-1, with a weak D call TRBD1 (5 bases). CDR3 length equals 13 residues. Germline V gives CDR1 ENHRY, CDR2 SYGVKD. V lost 4 bases to trimming and J lost 0 bases, with 6 bases between them. CDR3 nucleotide sequence: TGTGCCATCAGTGGGACACTGAACACTGAAGCTTTCTTT. As protein: CAISGTLNTEAFF.

The CDR3 region is CAWSLTLGGEQFF. The CDR3 coding sequence is TGTGCCTGGAGTCTGACCTTGGGAGGTGAGCAGTTCTTC. V is TRBV30 and J is TRBJ2-1, with D tentatively TRBD2 (6 bases). This CDR3 is 13 amino acids long. V gave up 2 bases and J gave up 9 bases, with 14 bases separating them. Germline V CDR1 and CDR2: GTSNPN, SVGIG (reference sequence).

This clonotype was picked up many times. The chain recombines TRBV18 with TRBJ2-7, with TRBD1 as a possible D gene (5 bases). Looked up from germline, CDR1 is KGHSH and CDR2 is LQKENI. Trimming stripped 6 bases from V and 3 bases from J, with 12 bases between. The CDR3 covers 13 residues. The DNA for the CDR3 is TGTGCCAGCTCCACCCTGGACAACTACGAGCAGTACTTC. Its translation is CASSTLDNYEQYF.

The chain carries TRBV7-3 and TRBJ2-5; TRBD2 is a possible D gene (6 bases). The CDR3 is made up of 18 amino acids. The germline CDR1 and CDR2 sequences are SGHTA and FQGTGA. The V gene lost 4 bases and the J gene lost 2 bases, with 23 bases spanning the gap. The CDR3 nucleotides are TGTGCCAGCAGCTCCCATGGGGGAGGCGGGGTCCGGCAAGAGACCCAGTACTTC. Translated, it gives CASSSHGGGGVRQETQYF.

The rearrangement uses TRBV28 and TRBJ2-6; perhaps TRBD2 as D (5 bases). The CDR3 length is 16 residues. Trimming shortened V by 6 bases and J by 2 bases, and 14 bases separated the two germline ends. The germline CDR1 and CDR2 sequences are MDHEN and SYDVKM. For the CDR3, the DNA is TGTGCCAGCAGGGGTAGCGCCCCACCTGGGGCCAACGTCCTGACTTTC. Protein product: CASRGSAPPGANVLTF. The variable domain in full, completed from reference TRBV28 and TRBJ2-6, reads DVKVTQSSRYLVKRTGEKVFLECVQDMDHENMFWYRQDPGLGLRLIYFSYDVKMKEKGDIPEGYSVSREKKERFSLILESASTNQTSMYLCASRGSAPPGANVLTFGAGSRLTVL.

There are a few counts of this clonotype. The chain carries TRBV28 and TRBJ1-2; 7 positions match TRBD1. Germline CDR1 is MDHEN and CDR2 is SYDVKM. The CDR3 has 13 amino acids. The trim removed 3 bases at V and 7 bases at J, leaving 5 bases unmatched. In DNA form, the CDR3 reads TGTGCCAGCAGTTTTCCCTCAGGGGGTGGCTACACCTTC. This translates into CASSFPSGGGYTF.